A selection of T cell receptor beta chains follows, all from one sample in a study of shared clonotypes between healthy human individuals. Produced via immunoSEQ multiplex PCR; TCRdb's table is partial and in-frame only. The data show roughly 1.5 million clones, around 98% seen once. Source material: naive CD4+ T cells sorted from blood. The receptors shown here come from a man between 25 and 39 years old in good health. Both conserved end residues are part of each CDR3. Fields, in order: J gene, V gene, CDR3 protein.

>TRBJ2-1|TRBV6-6
CASIRTSGPSNEQFF
>TRBJ2-1|TRBV10-3
CAIRRTSGSKGFF
>TRBJ1-5|TRBV18
CASSPTPPTTYQPQHF
>TRBJ2-1|TRBV10-3
CAIKHLGSENNEQFF
>TRBJ2-5|TRBV7-8
CASSFREEETQYF
>TRBJ1-4|TRBV5-1
CASSYDFRLNNEKLFF
>TRBJ2-3|TRBV19
CASSIGHSSTDTQYF
>TRBJ1-2|TRBV6-6
CASIPGPLRGYTF
>TRBJ2-7|TRBV6-1
CASSEATGYSYVQYF
>TRBJ2-7|TRBV5-5
CASSLVGSGVGYEQYF
>TRBJ2-2|TRBV19
CASSIAGGPGGELFF
>TRBJ1-2|TRBV6-5
CASRTAGRLGYTF
>TRBJ2-7|TRBV27
CASRSGGSGEQYF
>TRBJ2-3|TRBV9
CASSARWGETSTDTQYF
>TRBJ2-1|TRBV6-6
CASRGTSLGNNEQFF
>TRBJ2-4|TRBV2
CATTGIKNIQYF
>TRBJ2-2|TRBV10-3
CAISGYSNTGELFF
>TRBJ1-5|TRBV25-1
CASSEQDPFSPQHF
>TRBJ1-2|TRBV12-5
CASLRPMASQANYGYTF
>TRBJ1-3|TRBV6-5
CASSYRTGNTIYF
>TRBJ1-1|TRBV28
CASSSSNRVRTEAFF
>TRBJ2-3|TRBV7-4
CASSLQSSTDTQYF
>TRBJ2-4|TRBV5-6
CASSFGELAGEGIQYF
>TRBJ2-3|TRBV5-1
CASSLGQGPTDTQYF
>TRBJ1-3|TRBV6-5
CASSYSYNPGNTIYF
>TRBJ2-6|TRBV9
CASSVGSNSGANVLTF
>TRBJ2-3|TRBV5-8
CASSVLAGVGTDTQYF
>TRBJ2-6|TRBV5-1
CASSLDGLADYSGANVLTF
>TRBJ2-7|TRBV6-1
CASSELAREQYF
>TRBJ2-1|TRBV5-6
CASSFDGTRGHNEQFF
>TRBJ2-7|TRBV27
CASSFIAGPTYEQYF
>TRBJ2-2|TRBV7-6
CASSQRQGGSVGAYTGELFF
>TRBJ2-3|TRBV18
CASSPPLSGSGSDTQYF
>TRBJ1-2|TRBV19
CASSMVITGVDYGYTF
>TRBJ1-1|TRBV28
CASPNSRDRGYTEAFF
>TRBJ2-5|TRBV18
CASSPRSPSGRAGQETQYF
>TRBJ1-5|TRBV7-2
CASSLKAPYRQPQHF